Listed below are T cell receptor beta chains from one sample, sequenced in a study of cytomegalovirus exposure and HLA in healthy donors. This table comes from immunoSEQ multiplex PCR, and its TCRdb copy is limited to in-frame clones, with some not included. This sample yields some 150,000 clones, of which around 86% are seen a single time; just over 8% belongs to the top ten. Sequencing was done on a sample of PBMCs. The receptor set was obtained from a woman aged 45-65 years in good health and CMV-seropositive. CDR3s include the opening cysteine and the closing phenylalanine or tryptophan. The D gene is left open where the match is weak. Only some rows state a clone size, as once, few, many or a class for expanded clones.

clone size,J gene,V gene,D gene,CDR3 protein,CDR3 DNA
-,TRBJ2-1,TRBV27,-,CASSLVGSYNEQFF,TGTGCCAGCAGTTTGGTGGGGAGCTACAATGAGCAGTTCTTC
-,TRBJ2-7,TRBV6-5,-,CASSYRASPYEQYF,TGTGCCAGCAGTTACAGAGCTAGTCCGTACGAGCAGTACTTC
-,TRBJ1-2,TRBV6-1,-,CASSEPRQALNYGYTF,TGTGCCAGCAGTGAACCCAGACAGGCTCTGAACTATGGCTACACCTTC
few,TRBJ1-5,TRBV4-1,-,CASSHHVGEGMGNQPQHF,TGCGCCAGCAGCCACCACGTGGGAGAGGGAATGGGCAATCAGCCCCAGCATTTT
-,TRBJ1-1,TRBV5-1,TRBD1,CASSSGQGLMNTEAFF,TGCGCCAGCAGCTCAGGACAGGGACTCATGAACACTGAAGCTTTCTTT
-,TRBJ2-3,TRBV4-1,-,CASSQETGIYTDTQYF,TGCGCCAGCAGCCAAGAAACAGGGATATACACAGATACGCAGTATTTT
once,TRBJ2-7,TRBV6-6,TRBD1,CASRHRGTFDEQYF,TGTGCCAGCAGACACAGGGGGACGTTCGACGAGCAGTACTTC
-,TRBJ2-1,TRBV11-1,-,CASRPDTANEQFF,TGTGCCAGCAGACCCGACACCGCCAATGAGCAGTTCTTC
-,TRBJ2-7,TRBV10-3,-,CATATLTGAEQYF,TGTGCCACCGCAACCCTGACAGGAGCCGAGCAGTACTTC
-,TRBJ1-1,TRBV5-4,-,CASSIGLLNTEAFF,TGTGCCAGCAGCATTGGGCTCCTCAACACTGAAGCTTTCTTT
-,TRBJ2-1,TRBV6-1,TRBD1,CASSDRDRGYNEQFF,TGTGCCAGCAGCGACCGGGACAGGGGCTACAATGAGCAGTTCTTC
-,TRBJ1-5,TRBV7-9,-,CASSLASAGDQPQHF,TGTGCCAGCAGCTTAGCGTCAGCGGGGGATCAGCCCCAGCATTTT
-,TRBJ2-7,TRBV5-4,-,CASSPRGYEQYF,TGTGCCAGCAGCCCCCGCGGCTACGAGCAGTACTTC
once,TRBJ1-2,TRBV30,-,CAWTLPQGMSWNYGYTF,TGTGCCTGGACCCTGCCACAGGGAATGAGTTGGAACTATGGCTACACCTTC
once,TRBJ2-1,TRBV30,-,CAWSLQGHTYNEQFF,TGTGCCTGGAGCTTGCAGGGCCATACTTACAATGAGCAGTTCTTC
-,TRBJ2-5,TRBV4-1,TRBD1,CASSQGTLGRGETQYF,TGCGCCAGCAGCCAAGGGACCCTGGGCAGGGGGGAGACCCAGTACTTC
-,TRBJ1-1,TRBV5-4,-,CASSPGRARRAFF,TGTGCCAGCAGCCCCGGCAGGGCGAGGAGAGCTTTCTTT
once,TRBJ1-2,TRBV4-1,TRBD1,CASSARQGWGYTF,TGCGCCAGCAGCGCCCGACAGGGGTGGGGCTACACCTTC
-,TRBJ1-6,TRBV7-4,-,CASSRTPLTSPLHF,TGTGCCAGCAGCAGGACACCTCTAACGTCACCCCTCCACTTT
-,TRBJ2-7,TRBV7-6,TRBD2,CASSSSSGGPYEQYF,TGTGCCAGCAGCTCATCTAGCGGGGGGCCCTACGAGCAGTACTTC
-,TRBJ1-6,TRBV5-1,TRBD1,CASSLQGAPYNSPLHF,TGCGCCAGCAGTCTACAGGGGGCCCCCTATAATTCACCCCTCCACTTT
once,TRBJ2-2,TRBV14,TRBD1,CASSQDLGTGATGELFF,TGTGCCAGCAGCCAAGACCTTGGGACAGGGGCCACCGGGGAGCTGTTTTTT
-,TRBJ1-5,TRBV18,-,CASSQYSPAEEGLNQPQHF,TGTGCCAGCTCCCAATATTCCCCAGCGGAGGAGGGGCTCAATCAGCCCCAGCATTTT
few,TRBJ1-4,TRBV4-1,TRBD1,CASSPRRQGAANEKLFF,TGCGCCAGCAGCCCAAGGCGACAGGGGGCGGCTAATGAAAAACTGTTTTTT
-,TRBJ2-1,TRBV29-1,-,CSVVGISSYNEQFF,TGCAGCGTGGTCGGGATTAGCTCCTACAATGAGCAGTTCTTC
once,TRBJ2-1,TRBV5-1,TRBD1,CASSPGGTGSNEQFF,TGCGCCAGCAGCCCGGGCGGGACAGGGTCTAATGAGCAGTTCTTC
-,TRBJ1-2,TRBV7-9,-,CATSGGPAGANYGYTF,TGTGCCACCTCCGGGGGGCCGGCAGGGGCGAACTATGGCTACACCTTC
-,TRBJ1-5,TRBV28,-,CAMGGPGLNQPQHF,TGTGCCATGGGAGGACCGGGCCTCAATCAGCCCCAGCATTTT
-,TRBJ1-1,TRBV30,-,CAWRQGLNTEAFF,TGTGCCTGGAGACAGGGTCTGAACACTGAAGCTTTCTTT
-,TRBJ2-1,TRBV7-2,-,CASSLDIGRGNEQFF,TGTGCCAGCAGCTTAGACATAGGGAGAGGCAATGAGCAGTTCTTC
-,TRBJ2-7,TRBV5-1,-,CASSLVRGSYEQYF,TGCGCCAGCAGCTTGGTAAGGGGCTCCTACGAGCAGTACTTC
-,TRBJ2-1,TRBV30,TRBD1,CAWNPGQPYNEQFF,TGTGCCTGGAACCCGGGACAGCCTTACAATGAGCAGTTCTTC
-,TRBJ1-5,TRBV28,TRBD1,CASTLPTGAQPQHF,TGTGCCAGCACTTTACCGACAGGGGCCCAGCCCCAGCATTTT
once,TRBJ2-1,TRBV28,-,CASSPTVSSYNEQFF,TGTGCCAGCAGTCCGACAGTTAGCTCCTACAATGAGCAGTTCTTC
-,TRBJ1-1,TRBV29-1,-,CSVVGGHPEAFF,TGCAGCGTTGTGGGGGGGCACCCTGAAGCTTTCTTT
few,TRBJ2-3,TRBV5-1,TRBD2,CASRLAGGDTQYF,TGCGCCAGCAGGCTGGCGGGGGGGGATACGCAGTATTTT
-,TRBJ1-1,TRBV28,-,CASSLTTFGTEAFF,TGTGCCAGCAGTCTAACTACTTTCGGAACTGAAGCTTTCTTT
-,TRBJ2-7,TRBV5-1,TRBD2,CASSLGGGPYEQYF,TGCGCCAGCAGCTTGGGCGGGGGGCCCTACGAGCAGTACTTC
-,TRBJ2-2,TRBV13,TRBD1,CASSTGQGFTGELFF,TGTGCCAGCAGCACGGGACAGGGGTTTACCGGGGAGCTGTTTTTT
-,TRBJ2-1,TRBV5-5,TRBD1,CASSLYRDRLNEQFF,TGTGCCAGCAGCTTGTACAGGGACAGATTGAATGAGCAGTTCTTC
few,TRBJ2-1,TRBV28,TRBD2,CASSPATSGRPEQFF,TGTGCCAGCAGTCCAGCGACTAGCGGGAGGCCCGAGCAGTTCTTC
-,TRBJ1-1,TRBV2,-,CASSQDWSYTEAFF,TGTGCCAGCAGCCAGGACTGGAGTTACACTGAAGCTTTCTTT
-,TRBJ1-2,TRBV5-4,-,CASSPGSTNYGYTF,TGTGCCAGCAGCCCGGGATCTACTAACTATGGCTACACCTTC
-,TRBJ1-1,TRBV13,-,CASSLSPGNTEAFF,TGTGCCAGCAGCTTAAGTCCAGGGAACACTGAAGCTTTCTTT
-,TRBJ1-3,TRBV5-1,-,CASSPSRGGNTIYF,TGCGCCAGCAGCCCGTCCCGAGGGGGAAACACCATATATTTT
-,TRBJ1-1,TRBV19,-,CASSPRTTSMNTEAFF,TGTGCCAGTAGTCCGCGGACAACCTCTATGAACACTGAAGCTTTCTTT
few,TRBJ2-2,TRBV11-2,-,CASSFGGELFF,TGTGCCAGCAGCTTCGGCGGGGAGCTGTTTTTT
-,TRBJ2-1,TRBV7-3,TRBD2,CASSTPSGSYNEQFF,TGTGCCAGCAGCACCCCTAGCGGGAGCTACAATGAGCAGTTCTTC
-,TRBJ2-3,TRBV4-3,-,CASSQGLGTDTQYF,TGCGCCAGCAGCCAAGGACTAGGCACAGATACGCAGTATTTT
-,TRBJ2-7,TRBV27,-,CASAFQDPSYEQYF,TGTGCCAGCGCCTTTCAGGATCCGTCCTACGAGCAGTACTTC
few,TRBJ2-5,TRBV11-3,TRBD2,CASSERGGETQYF,TGTGCCAGCAGCGAGCGGGGGGGAGAGACCCAGTACTTC
-,TRBJ1-1,TRBV7-9,-,CASSPAITGTDEAFF,TGTGCCAGCAGCCCCGCAATCACAGGGACCGATGAAGCTTTCTTT
-,TRBJ2-1,TRBV29-1,TRBD1,CSVLDREVNEQFF,TGCAGCGTTTTGGACAGGGAGGTCAATGAGCAGTTCTTC
once,TRBJ2-5,TRBV15,-,CATSPRRGGETQYF,TGTGCCACCAGCCCTCGAAGGGGCGGAGAGACCCAGTACTTC
-,TRBJ2-6,TRBV9,-,CASSVASQSSGANVLTF,TGTGCCAGCAGCGTAGCTAGCCAGAGCTCTGGGGCCAACGTCCTGACTTTC